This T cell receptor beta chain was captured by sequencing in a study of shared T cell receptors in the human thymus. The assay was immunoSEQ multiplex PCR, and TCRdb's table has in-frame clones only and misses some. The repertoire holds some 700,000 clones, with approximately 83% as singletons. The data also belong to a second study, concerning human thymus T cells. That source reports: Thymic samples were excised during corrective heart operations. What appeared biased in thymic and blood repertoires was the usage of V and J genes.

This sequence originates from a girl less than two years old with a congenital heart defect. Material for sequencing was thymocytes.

The CDR3 sequence: CASSPLQGGNTEAFF. The CDR3 DNA is TGCGCCAGCAGCCCCCTGCAGGGAGGGAACACTGAAGCTTTCTTT. The chain recombines TRBV4-1 with TRBJ1-1; D is perhaps TRBD1 (5 bases). With 4 bases removed from V and 1 base from J, the gap between germline ends came to 13 bases. CDR1 and CDR2 (germline): MGHRA, YSYEKL. There are 15 residues in the CDR3.